A selection of T cell receptor beta chains follows, all from one sample in a study of vaccination and CD4 T cells after COVID-19. TCRdb itself ran the PCR reads through MiXCR, one entry per CDR3 protein. The table shows about 5,900 distinct CDR3 sequences, with around 60% occurring only once. Their antigen targets remain unknown. Input material: CD4+ T cells from blood, cultured in vitro. Every receptor here comes from a human donor who had recovered from COVID-19. The CDR3 runs from the conserved cysteine through the conserved F or W. The D gene is left open where the match is weak. Clone size is given for some rows only: seen once, a few or many times, or a class if the clone is expanded.

clone_size j_call v_call d_call cdr3_nt cdr3_aa
- TRBJ1-1 TRBV24-1 - TGTGCCACATCTCCTTCGGGGGGCACTGAAGCTTTCTTT CATSPSGGTEAFF
- TRBJ1-2 TRBV7-2 - TGTGCCAGCAGCTCAGGTGTGGGGGCATCGGGGGGCTACACCTTC CASSSGVGASGGYTF
few TRBJ1-5 TRBV6-1 - TGTGCCAGCAGTGAAAAAGGGGCAGCAAGCAATCAGCCCCAGCATTTT CASSEKGAASNQPQHF
- TRBJ2-7 TRBV28 TRBD1 TGTGCCAGCAGTTCACCGACAGGGGGCGCTTACGAGCAGTACTTC CASSSPTGGAYEQYF
few TRBJ1-2 TRBV20-1 TRBD1 TGCAGTGCGACAGGGGGCGCGGGCTATGGCTACACCTTC CSATGGAGYGYTF
- TRBJ1-5 TRBV2 TRBD1 TGTGCCAGCAGGGGACAGGGGGGGCAGCCCCAGCATTTT CASRGQGGQPQHF
few TRBJ1-1 TRBV4-2 - TGTGCCAGCAGCCAAGATCGGCCGGGAGAAGCTTTCTTT CASSQDRPGEAFF
- TRBJ1-6 TRBV23-1 TRBD1 TGCGCCAGCAGTCAAGCTTCCAGGGGGACCTATAATTCACCCCTCCACTTT CASSQASRGTYNSPLHF
- TRBJ2-3 TRBV7-7 - TGTGCTAGCAGCTTAGGGGGCCAGCCGGGACTGAACACAGATACGCAGTATTTT CASSLGGQPGLNTDTQYF
- TRBJ2-5 TRBV6-1 - TGTGCCAGCTCGCCGTTCGGGTGGGACCAGTACTTC CASSPFGWDQYF
- TRBJ2-1 TRBV27 TRBD2 TGTGCCAGCAGTTGGACTAGCGGGAGTCGCAATGAGCAGTTCTTC CASSWTSGSRNEQFF